A selection of T cell receptor beta chains follows, all from one sample in a study of T cell repertoires in cytomegalovirus infection. Antigens for these TCRs are unknown. From the reads, TCRdb called clonotypes with MiXCR, one entry per CDR3 protein. The table shows about 830,000 distinct CDR3 sequences, with 32% occurring only once. This sample comprised cultured CD8+ T cells from PBMCs, obtained from culture after CMV antigen stimulation. All receptors come from a human donor in good health (CMV status not recorded). Some clones in this sample may be carry-over from other donors' samples. Each CDR3 is given with its conserved first and last residue. A D gene is named only where the DNA matches it firmly. The size field is filled for only some rows; it gives once, few, many or a size class.

len: 14
j_gene: TRBJ1-1
abundance: few
d_gene: .
v_gene: TRBV6-2/TRBV6-3
CDR3nt: TGTGCCAGCACCCACGGCGGCAGCAGTAGTGAAGCTTTCTTT
CDR3aa: CASTHGGSSSEAFF

len: 13
j_gene: TRBJ2-3
abundance: .
d_gene: .
v_gene: TRBV7-9
CDR3nt: TGTGCCAGCAGACCAAAGGGGTCGGATACGCAGTATTTT
CDR3aa: CASRPKGSDTQYF

len: 13
j_gene: TRBJ2-2
abundance: .
d_gene: .
v_gene: TRBV7-8
CDR3nt: TGTGCCAGCAGCTTTGGCATCACCGGGGAGCTGTTTTTT
CDR3aa: CASSFGITGELFF

len: 17
j_gene: TRBJ2-2
abundance: .
d_gene: TRBD1
v_gene: TRBV7-2
CDR3nt: TGTGCCAGCACACCAGACAGGGGCGCCCTGAACACCGGGGAGCTGTTTTTT
CDR3aa: CASTPDRGALNTGELFF

len: 16
j_gene: TRBJ2-1
abundance: .
d_gene: TRBD1
v_gene: TRBV9
CDR3nt: TGTGCCAGCAGCGTATTATGGGACAGAGCCTACAATGAGCAGTTCTTC
CDR3aa: CASSVLWDRAYNEQFF

len: 17
j_gene: TRBJ2-2
abundance: .
d_gene: TRBD2
v_gene: TRBV12-3/TRBV12-4
CDR3nt: TGTGCCAGCAACCCGGGACTAGGCCCTAGGGGCACCGGGGAGCTGTTTTTT
CDR3aa: CASNPGLGPRGTGELFF

len: 14
j_gene: TRBJ1-1
abundance: few
d_gene: TRBD1
v_gene: TRBV12-3/TRBV12-4
CDR3nt: TGTGCCAGCAGGCACAGGGGGCAGAACACTGAAGCTTTCTTT
CDR3aa: CASRHRGQNTEAFF

len: 16
j_gene: TRBJ2-3
abundance: many
d_gene: .
v_gene: TRBV6-5
CDR3nt: TGTGCCAGCAGTTACTTCCAAGGTCACTACACAGATACGCAGTATTTT
CDR3aa: CASSYFQGHYTDTQYF

len: 18
j_gene: TRBJ2-3
abundance: .
d_gene: TRBD2
v_gene: TRBV7-9
CDR3nt: TGTGCCAGCAGCCCCACGTGGGCGGGGGGACTTAGCACAGATACGCAGTATTTT
CDR3aa: CASSPTWAGGLSTDTQYF

len: 18
j_gene: TRBJ1-1
abundance: .
d_gene: TRBD1
v_gene: TRBV4-1
CDR3nt: TGCGCCAGCAGCCGACCTGATTTCCCGGACAGGGTTGACACTGAAGCTTTCTTT
CDR3aa: CASSRPDFPDRVDTEAFF